The rows below give T cell receptor beta chains drawn from one sample of a study of T cell responses to AZD1222 COVID-19 vaccine. Here immunoSEQ multiplex PCR was the method, and the copy in TCRdb shows in-frame clones only, minus some. Seen here are some 120,000 clones, roughly 87% observed once, and the top ten hold less than 4.5%. The sample here was peripheral blood, taken on day 0 of MenACWY control vaccination. These receptors were taken from an adult in good health. The CDR3 runs from the conserved cysteine through the conserved F or W. The D gene is left open where the match is weak. Only some rows state a clone size, as once, few, many or a class for expanded clones.

D gene	clone size	J gene	V gene	CDR3 protein	CDR3 DNA
NA	NA	TRBJ2-1	TRBV29-1	CSVAFSANNEQFF	TGCAGCGTTGCATTCTCGGCTAACAATGAGCAGTTCTTC
NA	NA	TRBJ1-1	TRBV18	CASSTRMNTEAFF	TGTGCCAGCTCGACGAGGATGAACACTGAAGCTTTCTTT
NA	once	TRBJ1-4	TRBV18	CASSPPYNEKLFF	TGTGCCAGCTCACCACCGTATAATGAAAAACTGTTTTTT
NA	NA	TRBJ2-5	TRBV5-1	CASSASSSPGETQYF	TGCGCCAGCAGCGCATCTTCTAGCCCGGGGGAGACCCAGTACTTC
NA	NA	TRBJ2-2	TRBV25-1	CASSAHRGDTGELFF	TGTGCCAGCAGTGCCCATAGGGGGGACACCGGGGAGCTGTTTTTT
TRBD2	NA	TRBJ2-1	TRBV7-2	CASSQTSGGLVF	TGTGCCAGCAGCCAGACTAGCGGGGGGCTCGTCTTC
NA	NA	TRBJ1-5	TRBV6-6	CASSHQQRAQPQHF	TGTGCCAGCAGTCATCAACAGAGGGCTCAGCCCCAGCATTTT
NA	NA	TRBJ1-1	TRBV27	CASSLSAGGTEAFF	TGTGCCAGCAGCTTATCGGCGGGGGGGACTGAAGCTTTCTTT
TRBD1	once	TRBJ1-4	TRBV25-1	CASSELDRVDEKLFF	TGTGCCAGCAGTGAGCTAGACAGGGTAGATGAAAAACTGTTTTTT
NA	NA	TRBJ1-2	TRBV6-2/TRBV6-3	CASSYLDNYGYTF	TGTGCCAGCAGTTACCTTGATAACTATGGCTACACCTTC
NA	NA	TRBJ2-6	TRBV14	CASSQAWGNYGANVLTF	TGTGCCAGCAGCCAAGCATGGGGGAATTATGGGGCCAACGTCCTGACTTTC
TRBD1	NA	TRBJ1-1	TRBV27	CASSIQGARTEAFF	TGTGCCAGCAGTATACAGGGGGCGCGAACTGAAGCTTTCTTT
NA	NA	TRBJ1-2	TRBV28	CASWDGDNYGYTF	TGTGCCAGCTGGGACGGTGATAACTATGGCTACACCTTC
TRBD1	NA	TRBJ1-2	TRBV2	CASSDRGGYGYTF	TGTGCCAGCAGTGACAGGGGGGGGTATGGCTACACCTTC
TRBD1	NA	TRBJ1-2	TRBV4-1	CASSQPGQGNGYTF	TGCGCCAGCAGCCAACCGGGACAGGGGAATGGCTACACCTTC
TRBD1	NA	TRBJ2-4	TRBV2	CASRMGQGTRDIQYF	TGTGCCAGCAGAATGGGACAGGGGACAAGGGACATTCAGTACTTC
TRBD1	NA	TRBJ1-2	TRBV7-9	CASSPGQLVGYTF	TGTGCCAGCAGCCCGGGACAGTTGGTAGGCTACACCTTC
NA	NA	TRBJ1-5	TRBV2	CASRRGSGGNQPQHF	TGTGCCAGCAGACGCGGCTCAGGGGGCAATCAGCCCCAGCATTTT
NA	NA	TRBJ2-5	TRBV5-1	CASSLGVGEGFGQETQYF	TGCGCCAGCAGCTTGGGGGTCGGGGAAGGTTTTGGCCAAGAGACCCAGTACTTC
NA	NA	TRBJ1-5	TRBV12-3/TRBV12-4	CASSLWPQPQHF	TGTGCCAGCAGTTTATGGCCTCAGCCCCAGCATTTT
TRBD1	NA	TRBJ1-5	TRBV4-1	CASSHADRGASNQPQHF	TGCGCCAGCAGCCATGCGGACAGGGGTGCGAGCAATCAGCCCCAGCATTTT
NA	NA	TRBJ2-1	TRBV12-3/TRBV12-4	CASSFRNEQFF	TGTGCCAGCAGTTTTAGAAATGAGCAGTTCTTC
NA	once	TRBJ2-7	TRBV28	CASSLGRHLTYEQYF	TGTGCCAGCAGTTTGGGCCGACACTTGACCTACGAGCAGTACTTC
NA	NA	TRBJ2-7	TRBV2	CAHGGRTYEQYF	TGTGCCCACGGAGGGAGAACCTACGAGCAGTACTTC
NA	NA	TRBJ2-7	TRBV28	CASSLSAKGGYEQYF	TGTGCCAGCAGTTTAAGTGCCAAGGGCGGCTACGAGCAGTACTTC
TRBD1	few	TRBJ1-1	TRBV7-9	CASSLGGGGPEAFF	TGTGCCAGCAGCTTAGGAGGGGGCGGACCTGAAGCTTTCTTT
NA	NA	TRBJ1-1	TRBV7-2	CASSPLARGQGNTEAFF	TGTGCCAGCAGCCCCCTAGCCCGGGGGCAGGGGAACACTGAAGCTTTCTTT
NA	NA	TRBJ2-3	TRBV7-2	CASSLAGQGTTDTQYF	TGTGCCAGCAGCTTAGCTGGCCAGGGGACCACAGATACGCAGTATTTT
NA	NA	TRBJ2-3	TRBV18	CASSPPGGDTQYF	TGTGCCAGCTCACCACCGGGTGGAGATACGCAGTATTTT
NA	few	TRBJ1-3	TRBV5-3	CARSLELSGNTIYF	TGTGCCAGAAGCTTGGAGTTGTCCGGAAACACCATATATTTT
TRBD1	NA	TRBJ2-7	TRBV7-3	CASSFRQGFEQYF	TGTGCCAGCAGCTTTCGACAGGGGTTCGAGCAGTACTTC
NA	NA	TRBJ1-6	TRBV12-3/TRBV12-4	CASSTTDNSPLHF	TGTGCCAGCAGTACGACAGATAATTCACCCCTCCACTTT
NA	NA	TRBJ1-6	TRBV6-5	CASRQGLAGSPLHF	TGTGCCAGCAGGCAGGGGCTTGCTGGCTCACCCCTCCACTTT
TRBD2	few	TRBJ2-7	TRBV28	CASSLGLAGFSFDEQYF	TGTGCCAGCAGTTTAGGGCTAGCGGGATTCTCTTTTGACGAGCAGTACTTC
NA	NA	TRBJ2-5	TRBV19	CASSIRQGTETQYF	TGTGCCAGTAGTATAAGGCAGGGAACGGAGACCCAGTACTTC
NA	NA	TRBJ1-6	TRBV27	CASRTHYNSPLHF	TGTGCCAGCAGGACTCATTATAATTCACCCCTCCACTTT
NA	once	TRBJ2-2	TRBV27	CASSRGAWNTGELFF	TGTGCCAGCAGCCGGGGGGCGTGGAACACCGGGGAGCTGTTTTTT
TRBD2	NA	TRBJ2-7	TRBV27	CASSTLAGGYEQYF	TGTGCCAGCAGTACCCTAGCGGGAGGCTACGAGCAGTACTTC
NA	NA	TRBJ1-2	TRBV12-3/TRBV12-4	CASSSWHNYGYTF	TGTGCCAGCAGTTCTTGGCATAACTATGGCTACACCTTC
NA	NA	TRBJ2-4	TRBV5-6	CASSPVGGRGIQYF	TGTGCCAGCAGCCCGGTTGGGGGTCGGGGCATTCAGTACTTC
NA	NA	TRBJ2-6	TRBV7-8	CASSEQFSGANVLTF	TGTGCCAGCAGCGAACAGTTCTCTGGGGCCAACGTCCTGACTTTC
NA	NA	TRBJ1-2	TRBV5-3	CARVGPPPSCYTF	TGTGCCAGGGTTGGACCCCCACCATCCTGCTACACCTTC
TRBD1	once	TRBJ2-2	TRBV5-1	CASSIGTGTGELFF	TGCGCCAGCAGCATCGGGACAGGTACCGGGGAGCTGTTTTTT
NA	NA	TRBJ1-3	TRBV6-1	CASSEALAGNTIYF	TGTGCCAGCAGTGAAGCGCTAGCCGGAAACACCATATATTTT